This T cell receptor (beta chain) was recovered during a study of blood T cells in healthy people across ages. The second PCR ran roughly 7 to 11 cycles with a sample-barcoded 5' primer and J-beta primers. Each CDR3 protein is one row after TCRdb ran MiXCR on the 5' RACE reads. The table lists 650,000 to 1,000,000 distinct CDR3 sequences, about 36% of them singletons. Concerning this clonotype: Antigen: not known.

General observations from the study: Compared with aged donors, long-lived donors showed fewer expanded clones, suggesting selection.

V lost 0 bases to trimming and J lost 3 bases; unmatched junction nucleotides: 3. Germline V gene sequence: CDR1 DFQATT, CDR2 SNEGSKA (reference sequence). The CDR3 length is 16 residues. The chain combines TRBV20-1 with TRBJ2-2, with 11 bases that match TRBD2. Material for sequencing was blood. The clonotype was recovered from a man between 18 and 29 years old in good health. The CDR3 DNA is TGCAGTGCTAGAGATAATAGCGGGGGGGACACCGGGGAGCTGTTTTTT. Translation: CSARDNSGGDTGELFF.